This T cell receptor (beta chain) was documented in a study of blood T cell repertoires in COVID-19 (TCRdb year 2020). For context, the study as a whole: Collaborator samples came from the United States, Italy and Spain and covered acute and convalescent phases of COVID-19. The prospective study material was composed of cDNA or gDNA derived from T cells, B-cell-depleted T cells, or PBMCs. Subjects who had been exposed to COVID-19, were actively infected with it, or had recovered from it provided the deeply sampled blood TCRbeta repertoires that made up the dataset. The repertoires were released in a freely available public database intended as a resource for research on the immune response to SARS-CoV-2. Samples were obtained from the ongoing ImmuneRACE study (first 160 participants) and from some 1,300 subjects provided by 6 global collaborators. Nearly every sample came with metadata listing a de-identified subject ID, COVID-19 status, age in years and sex. Where available, HLA class I and class II types were obtained from metadata supplied by the sample provider rather than from assay-based typing.

The table lists this clone with a count of one. Its antigen is not yet known. The sample holds no much larger clone one base away, and base qualities are not on file. General study outcomes and caveats: The amount of clinical and demographic metadata varied by source and participant and was provided uncurated.

TCRbeta CDR3 regions were amplified from genomic DNA using the immunoSEQ Assay, a bias-controlled multiplex PCR. On the authors' methods: Nucleated cell counts per sample were estimated from amplification of reference gene primers within the assay. Sequence reads were collapsed and filtered to measure the absolute abundance of every unique TCRbeta CDR3 rearrangement. For each sample, productive Simpson clonality was calculated by taking the square root of Simpson's diversity index across productive rearrangements. The table was pulled from immuneACCESS by TCRdb, which kept in-frame rearrangements only. Such tables lose some clones; where checked, under half of the loss comes from unresolved V genes, and the rest has no known cause. V, J and clone size derive from that table, while D and trimming were established from the DNA sequence. Across this sample there are just under 85,000 clones, with 80% to 90% seen only once. The biggest ten clones account for around 15% of the sample.

The collaborating institutions used their own protocols to collect whole blood in K2EDTA tubes. Collaborator samples were shipped for TCRbeta analysis as frozen whole blood, isolated PBMCs, or DNA extracted from either sample type. The sample comprised peripheral blood. The sequence was collected from an older woman with acute or convalescent COVID-19.

The nucleotides read TGCGCCAGCAGCTTGGTTATAGCTGAGCAGTACTTC. Its protein reads: CASSLVIAEQYF. The V and J genes are TRBV5-1 and TRBJ2-7; no D gene call is confident. The trim is 0 bases for V and 7 bases for J, with a gap of 8 bases between the germline ends. From the germline V gene, CDR1 is SGHRS and CDR2 is YFSETQ. The CDR3 contains 12 residues, cysteine and phenylalanine counted. The kept DNA is CDR3 alone, 36 bases in frame from the first base.